This T cell receptor beta chain was identified during a study of blood T cell repertoires in COVID-19. This CDR3 is built from 15 residues. From germline, CDR1 is SGHNT and CDR2 YYREEE (reference sequence). After removal of 4 bases from V and 0 bases from J, the junction contained 5 bases not matched to a gene. Data came from immunoSEQ multiplex PCR; TCRdb stores just in-frame clones and leaves some out. The table shows some 220,000 clones, with around 82% occurring only once. Sequenced input: peripheral blood. The origin of this receptor is a human donor in a cohort sampled during active COVID-19. The genes are TRBV5-4 and TRBJ1-2; TRBD1 agrees at 8 bases. This CDR3 reads CASSPNRGANYGYTF. The CDR3 DNA follows: TGTGCCAGCAGCCCTAACAGGGGGGCTAACTATGGCTACACCTTC.